These T cell receptor beta chains were read from a single sample in a study of PD-L1 blockade in urothelial cancer. Some clones are missing from TCRdb's copy, which holds only in-frame ones; the method was immunoSEQ multiplex PCR. The table has 55,000 to 70,000 clones, over 75% seen once. The sample here was PBMCs, taken around atezolizumab (anti-PD-L1) treatment. The receptors were sampled from a man between 65 and 85 years old with urothelial cancer. Both conserved end residues are part of each CDR3. D genes are given only for firm matches. Where a row states a size, it is once, few, many or the class of an expanded clone; other rows omit it.

d_call: TRBD2; clone_size: NA; v_call: TRBV13; j_call: TRBJ2-1; cdr3_nt: TGTGCCAGCAGCTTAGAGGGCGGGAGAGGGAACAATGAGCAGTTCTTC; cdr3_aa: CASSLEGGRGNNEQFF
d_call: TRBD1; clone_size: NA; v_call: TRBV7-9; j_call: TRBJ2-5; cdr3_nt: TGTGCCAGCAGCTCCTACAGGGGACAAGAGACCCAGTACTTC; cdr3_aa: CASSSYRGQETQYF
d_call: NA; clone_size: once; v_call: TRBV9; j_call: TRBJ1-2; cdr3_nt: TGTGCCAGCACCGAGCGTGGAGGAACTAACTATGGCTACACCTTC; cdr3_aa: CASTERGGTNYGYTF
d_call: NA; clone_size: NA; v_call: TRBV5-4; j_call: TRBJ2-5; cdr3_nt: TGTGCCAGCAGCTTGACAGGGATCTCAGAGACCCAGTACTTC; cdr3_aa: CASSLTGISETQYF
d_call: NA; clone_size: NA; v_call: TRBV19; j_call: TRBJ2-5; cdr3_nt: TGTGCCAGTAGTATTGGGGGCGCGGCAAAGACCCAGTACTTC; cdr3_aa: CASSIGGAAKTQYF
d_call: NA; clone_size: NA; v_call: TRBV5-1; j_call: TRBJ2-3; cdr3_nt: TGCGCCAGCGGGGGCCGTCGCAGGGAGACAGATACGCAGTATTTT; cdr3_aa: CASGGRRRETDTQYF
d_call: TRBD1; clone_size: NA; v_call: TRBV29-1; j_call: TRBJ2-3; cdr3_nt: TGCAGCGTTGGACAGGGGTTTCGCACAGATACGCAGTATTTT; cdr3_aa: CSVGQGFRTDTQYF
d_call: TRBD1; clone_size: NA; v_call: TRBV6-6; j_call: TRBJ1-4; cdr3_nt: TGTGCCAGCAGCCTAAACAGGGGGCGGGATGAAAAACTGTTTTTT; cdr3_aa: CASSLNRGRDEKLFF
d_call: NA; clone_size: NA; v_call: TRBV7-9; j_call: TRBJ2-1; cdr3_nt: TGTGCCAGCAGCTCACCTAGGAGCAATGAGCAGTTCTTC; cdr3_aa: CASSSPRSNEQFF
d_call: NA; clone_size: NA; v_call: TRBV2; j_call: TRBJ2-5; cdr3_nt: TGTGCCAGCAGTGACAGGGGAGAGACCCAGTACTTC; cdr3_aa: CASSDRGETQYF
d_call: TRBD1; clone_size: NA; v_call: TRBV29-1; j_call: TRBJ1-3; cdr3_nt: TGCAGCGTTGCTAGACAGGGGGACACCATATATTTT; cdr3_aa: CSVARQGDTIYF
d_call: TRBD1; clone_size: NA; v_call: TRBV6-5; j_call: TRBJ1-1; cdr3_nt: TGTGCCAGCAACGACAGGGTTAATGCTGAAGCTTTCTTT; cdr3_aa: CASNDRVNAEAFF
d_call: TRBD2; clone_size: NA; v_call: TRBV6-4; j_call: TRBJ2-1; cdr3_nt: TGTGCCAGCAGTGAAAGCCCCCCAGGACTAGCGGGAGTCGAGAATGAGCAGTTCTTC; cdr3_aa: CASSESPPGLAGVENEQFF
d_call: NA; clone_size: NA; v_call: TRBV6-5; j_call: TRBJ1-1; cdr3_nt: TGTGCCAGCACCCCCGGGGGGGTAGGCACTGAAGCTTTCTTT; cdr3_aa: CASTPGGVGTEAFF
d_call: NA; clone_size: NA; v_call: TRBV19; j_call: TRBJ2-2; cdr3_nt: TGTGCCAGCCTACCGGCGAGGGCTGGCGGGGAGCTGTTTTTT; cdr3_aa: CASLPARAGGELFF
d_call: TRBD1; clone_size: few; v_call: TRBV6-1; j_call: TRBJ1-2; cdr3_nt: TGTGCCAGCTGGGGACAGAATATCTATGGCTACACCTTC; cdr3_aa: CASWGQNIYGYTF
d_call: TRBD1; clone_size: NA; v_call: TRBV13; j_call: TRBJ1-1; cdr3_nt: TGTGCCAGCTCTCGATTTCAGGGGGTATCTGAAGCTTTCTTT; cdr3_aa: CASSRFQGVSEAFF
d_call: TRBD1; clone_size: NA; v_call: TRBV6-1; j_call: TRBJ2-5; cdr3_nt: TGTGCCAGCAGTAGGACAGGGAATGGTCAAGAGACCCAGTACTTC; cdr3_aa: CASSRTGNGQETQYF
d_call: NA; clone_size: NA; v_call: TRBV28; j_call: TRBJ2-1; cdr3_nt: TGTGCCAGCAGCTCCTACAGGGTAACGAACGATGAGCAGTTCTTC; cdr3_aa: CASSSYRVTNDEQFF
d_call: NA; clone_size: NA; v_call: TRBV7-9; j_call: TRBJ2-1; cdr3_nt: TGTGCCAGCAGCCAGTACTACAATGAGCAGTTCTTC; cdr3_aa: CASSQYYNEQFF